The sample holds a few counts of the clone carrying this TCR beta chain. From germline, CDR1 is SGDLS and CDR2 YYNGEE. The CDR3 contains 16 residues. The V gene end was trimmed by 3 bases and the J gene end by 2 bases; junction bases not matched to a gene: 7. Data came from immunoSEQ multiplex PCR; TCRdb stores just in-frame clones and leaves some out. Found here are roughly 700,000 clones, approximately 90% of them singletons; the top ten hold about 0.24%. The data derive from a study of blood T cell repertoires in COVID-19. In the study overall: From the United States, Italy and Spain came samples of acute and convalescent COVID-19.

The genes are TRBV9 and TRBJ2-2, with TRBD1 matching 7 bases. What was sequenced was peripheral blood. This TCR was sampled from a woman aged 18-35 years with acute or convalescent COVID-19. The CDR3 nucleotides are TGTGCCAGCAGCGCGCGGACAGGATTAAACACCGGGGAGCTGTTTTTT. Its protein is CASSARTGLNTGELFF.